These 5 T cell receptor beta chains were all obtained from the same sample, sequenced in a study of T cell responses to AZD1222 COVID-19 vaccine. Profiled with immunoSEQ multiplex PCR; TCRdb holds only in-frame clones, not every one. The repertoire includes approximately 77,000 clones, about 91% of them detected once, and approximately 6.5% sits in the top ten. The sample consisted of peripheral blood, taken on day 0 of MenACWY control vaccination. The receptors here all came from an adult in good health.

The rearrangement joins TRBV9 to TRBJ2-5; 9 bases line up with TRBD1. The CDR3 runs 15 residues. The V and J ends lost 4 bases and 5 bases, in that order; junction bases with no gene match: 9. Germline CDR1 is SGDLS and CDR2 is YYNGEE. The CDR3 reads CASSRWTGVGETQYF. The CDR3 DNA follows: TGTGCCAGCAGCCGCTGGACAGGGGTCGGTGAGACCCAGTACTTC.

This CDR3 is CASSVVEGGATYGYTF. The CDR3 nucleotides read TGTGCCAGCAGCGTAGTTGAGGGGGGTGCTACCTATGGCTACACCTTC. J is TRBJ1-2 and V is TRBV9; perhaps TRBD1 as D (6 bases). The CDR3 length is 16 residues. V shed 0 bases and J shed 4 bases, with 16 bases lying between them. Germline assignment: CDR1 SGDLS and CDR2 YYNGEE.

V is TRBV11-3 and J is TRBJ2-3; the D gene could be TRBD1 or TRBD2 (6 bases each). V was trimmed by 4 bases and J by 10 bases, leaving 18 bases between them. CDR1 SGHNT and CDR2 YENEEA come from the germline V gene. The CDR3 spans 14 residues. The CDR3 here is CASSSGLEDSPQYF. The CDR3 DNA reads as TGTGCCAGCAGCTCGGGACTCGAGGACAGTCCGCAGTATTTT.

The CDR3 protein is CASSFGLAGNFLSNEQFF. The CDR3 nucleotides are TGTGCCAGCAGCTTTGGACTAGCGGGGAATTTTTTAAGCAATGAGCAGTTCTTC. The chain joins TRBV11-3 to TRBJ2-1; TRBD2 aligns across 12 bases. The germline V gene has CDR1 SGHNT and CDR2 YENEEA. Germline trimming cut 3 bases from V and 6 bases from J; bases unmatched to any gene: 12. The CDR3 loop spans 18 amino acids. Complete variable domain (other parts from reference TRBV11-3 and TRBJ2-1): EAGVVQSPRYKIIEKKQPVAFWCNPISGHNTLYWYLQNLGQGPELLIRYENEEAVDDSQLPKDRFSAERLKGVDSTLKIQPAELGDSAVYLCASSFGLAGNFLSNEQFFGPGTRLTVL.

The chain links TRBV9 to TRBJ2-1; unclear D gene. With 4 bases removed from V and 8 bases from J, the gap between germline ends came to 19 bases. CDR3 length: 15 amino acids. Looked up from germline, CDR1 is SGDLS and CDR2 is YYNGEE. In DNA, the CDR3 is TGTGCCAGCAGCTCCACCCCACAGCCGATGTATGAGCAGTTCTTC. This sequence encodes CASSSTPQPMYEQFF.